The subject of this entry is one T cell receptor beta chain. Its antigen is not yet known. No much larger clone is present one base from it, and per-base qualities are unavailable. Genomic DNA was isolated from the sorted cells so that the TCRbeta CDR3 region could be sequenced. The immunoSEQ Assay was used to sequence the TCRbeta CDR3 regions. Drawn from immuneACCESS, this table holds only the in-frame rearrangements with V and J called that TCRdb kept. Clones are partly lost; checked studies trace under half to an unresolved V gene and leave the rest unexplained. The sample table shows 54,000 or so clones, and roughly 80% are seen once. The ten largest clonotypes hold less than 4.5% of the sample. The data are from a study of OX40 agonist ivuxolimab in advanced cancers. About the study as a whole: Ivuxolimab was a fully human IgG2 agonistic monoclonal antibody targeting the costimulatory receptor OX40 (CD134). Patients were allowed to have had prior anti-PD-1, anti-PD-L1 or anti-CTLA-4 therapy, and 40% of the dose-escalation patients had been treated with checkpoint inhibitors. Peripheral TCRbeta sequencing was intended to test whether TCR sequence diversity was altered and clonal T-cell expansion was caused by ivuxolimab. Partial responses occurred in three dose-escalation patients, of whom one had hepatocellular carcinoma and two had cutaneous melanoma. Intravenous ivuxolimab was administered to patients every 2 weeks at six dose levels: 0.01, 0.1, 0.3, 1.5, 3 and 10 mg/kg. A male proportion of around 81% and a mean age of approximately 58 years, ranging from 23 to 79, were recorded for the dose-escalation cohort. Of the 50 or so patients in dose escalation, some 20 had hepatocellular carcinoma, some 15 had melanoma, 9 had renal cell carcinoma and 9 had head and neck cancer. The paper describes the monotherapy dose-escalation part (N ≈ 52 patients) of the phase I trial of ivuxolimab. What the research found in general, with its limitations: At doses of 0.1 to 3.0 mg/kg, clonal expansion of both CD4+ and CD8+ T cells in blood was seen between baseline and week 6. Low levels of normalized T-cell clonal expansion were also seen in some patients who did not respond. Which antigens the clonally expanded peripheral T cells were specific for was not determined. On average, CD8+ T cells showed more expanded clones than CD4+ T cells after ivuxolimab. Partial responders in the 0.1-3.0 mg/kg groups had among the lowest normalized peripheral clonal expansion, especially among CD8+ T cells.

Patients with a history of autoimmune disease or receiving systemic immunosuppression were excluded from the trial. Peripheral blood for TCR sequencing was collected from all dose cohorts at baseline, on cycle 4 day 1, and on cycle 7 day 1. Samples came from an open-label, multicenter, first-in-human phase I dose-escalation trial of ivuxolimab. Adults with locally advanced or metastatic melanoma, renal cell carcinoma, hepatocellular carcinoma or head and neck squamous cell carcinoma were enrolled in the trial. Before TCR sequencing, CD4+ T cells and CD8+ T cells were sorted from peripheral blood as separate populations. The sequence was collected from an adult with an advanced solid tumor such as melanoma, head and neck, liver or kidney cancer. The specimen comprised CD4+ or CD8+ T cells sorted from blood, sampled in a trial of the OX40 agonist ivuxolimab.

This receptor has the CDR3 CASSLGRRGSPLHF. The sequenced DNA is TGTGCCAGCAGCTTAGGTCGTCGGGGTTCACCCCTCCACTTT. This chain joins TRBV7-2 to TRBJ1-6; confidence is insufficient to name the D gene. The germline V gene gives CDR1 as SGHTA and CDR2 as FQGNSA. The CDR3 starts with the cysteine, ends with the phenylalanine, and has 14 residues. Just CDR3 DNA is preserved here, 42 bases in frame from base 1. Between the V and J ends, shortened by 1 base and 9 bases respectively, the junction contains 10 bases.